This TCR beta chain was sequenced for a study of tumor and adjacent non-tumor tissue in lung cancer. Study background: Patients were aged about 31 to 76, approximately ten men and about five women, stage I to III.

This sample's RNA came from whole unsorted tissue. Donors were chemotherapy-naive, newly diagnosed lung cancer surgical patients in China, August–late 2014. This CDR3 comprises 18 residues. CDR1 and CDR2 from the germline V gene are SGHAT and FQNNGV. The ends lost 7 bases at V and 15 bases at J; junction bases unmatched: 21. The library came from three nested PCR rounds adapted from ARM-PCR protocols. TCRdb called the multiplex PCR reads again in MiXCR, with one record for every CDR3 protein. This table holds 75,000 to 100,000 distinct CDR3 sequences, about 70% found once. This sequence was found in a man aged 60 to 75 with non-small cell lung cancer. This sequence joins TRBV11-2 and TRBJ2-1; 16 positions match TRBD2. The specimen sequenced was lung tumor tissue. The CDR3 coding sequence is TGTGCCAGCAACTCCGCTTTGGGACTAGCGGGAGGGCCGTTGATGTGGTTCTTC. It yields the protein CASNSALGLAGGPLMWFF.